Here is one TCR beta chain with its context. Germline lookup yields CDR1 MDHEN and CDR2 SYDVKM. Trimming at V came to 2 bases and at J to 6 bases, leaving 9 bases not matched to a gene. The CDR3 length is 15 residues. The entry originates in a study of blood T cell repertoires in COVID-19. Those who participated ranged in age from about 18 to 95 years and resided in roughly 26 US areas. Only in-frame clones appear in the TCRdb table, and some are missing; sequencing was by immunoSEQ multiplex PCR. The table lists around 180,000 clones, roughly 89% of them singletons. The TCR originated in a woman between 40 and 50 years old with acute COVID-19. The V and J genes are TRBV28 and TRBJ2-7; the match to TRBD1 covers 8 bases. The specimen was PBMCs or T cells enriched from blood (not recorded which). The chain's CDR3 is CASSLNTGGFSEQYF. DNA of the CDR3: TGTGCCAGCAGTTTAAATACAGGGGGGTTTAGCGAGCAGTACTTC.